This T cell receptor (beta chain) was documented in a study of post-analysis software for immune sequencing data. Trimming removed 1 base from V and 6 bases from J, with 17 bases in between. CDR3 length: 17 amino acids. From germline, CDR1 is SGHRS and CDR2 YFSETQ. Comments on this clonotype: The antigen is unknown.

Study-wide results and caveats: Samples prepared in the same batch strongly co-clustered by F measure. Higher frequency in patients than in controls was seen for 5 or 6 TRBV segments, with TRBV5-6, TRBV5-1 and TRBV20-1 among them.

Built from TCR beta cDNA, the libraries had unique molecular identifiers in them. MiXCR, run by TCRdb on the PCR reads, gives a single entry per CDR3 protein. This sample carries 350,000 to 500,000 distinct CDR3 sequences, roughly 40% of them seen once, and the ten largest clones take around 8%. The sequenced sample was blood. This clonotype was obtained from a girl aged 2 to 10 with multiple sclerosis. This chain uses TRBV5-1 with TRBJ1-6; D is perhaps TRBD1 (6 bases). The chain's CDR3 is CASSLNPGGLVNSPLHF. The CDR3 nucleotides are TGCGCCAGCAGCTTGAACCCCGGGGGCTTGGTTAATTCACCCCTCCACTTT. The whole variable domain, filled in from reference TRBV5-1 and TRBJ1-6, reads KAGVTQTPRYLIKTRGQQVTLSCSPISGHRSVSWYQQTPGQGLQFLFEYFSETQRNKGNFPGRFSGRQFSNSRSEMNVSTLELGDSALYLCASSLNPGGLVNSPLHFGNGTRLTVT.